These T cell receptor beta chains were read from a single sample in a study of blood T cells in healthy people across ages. TCRdb reanalysed the 5' RACE reads using MiXCR and keeps one entry per CDR3 protein. The sample consists of a few hundred thousand distinct CDR3 sequences, about 28% of them appearing once. Another study also made use of these data, one on T cells of mothers and their children.

Sequencing was performed on blood. Source of these receptors: a boy between 2 and 10 years old in good health. The CDR3 runs from the conserved cysteine through the conserved F or W. Each record gives: CDR3 length, J gene, D gene, clone size, V gene, CDR3 DNA, CDR3 protein. The D gene is left open where the match is weak. A row's size may be missing; if present it is once, few, many or a size class.

>13|TRBJ1-2|TRBD1|few|TRBV7-2
TGTGCCACCGACCCGGGACAGGGAGGCGGCTACACCTTC
CATDPGQGGGYTF
>15|TRBJ2-5|TRBD2|few|TRBV7-9
TGTGCCAGCAGTCTGGTGACTAGCGGTAGGGAGACCCAGTACTTC
CASSLVTSGRETQYF
>13|TRBJ2-5|TRBD1|NA|TRBV12-3/TRBV12-4
TGTGCCAGCAGGGGGACAGGATTGGAGACCCAGTACTTC
CASRGTGLETQYF
>12|TRBJ2-5|NA|many|TRBV29-1
TGCAGCGCTCGGGGGACCGAAGAGACCCAGTACTTC
CSARGTEETQYF
>14|TRBJ2-6|NA|few|TRBV11-2
TGTGCCGGCAGGGGCGACCCTGGGGCCAACGTCCTGACTTTC
CAGRGDPGANVLTF
>13|TRBJ2-7|TRBD1|many|TRBV28
TGTGCCAGCAGTTCGGGACAGTCCTACGAGCAGTACTTC
CASSSGQSYEQYF
>14|TRBJ1-6|NA|NA|TRBV6-6
TGTGCCAGCAGTTACCGGGGATATAATTCACCCCTCCACTTT
CASSYRGYNSPLHF
>15|TRBJ2-3|NA|few|TRBV24-1
TGTGCCACCAGTTCGGGTCGGGCCCGCACAGATACGCAGTATTTT
CATSSGRARTDTQYF
>13|TRBJ1-2|NA|few|TRBV29-1
TGCAGCGCTAGTCAGGGACTCGGCTATGGCTACACCTTC
CSASQGLGYGYTF
>14|TRBJ2-7|TRBD2|many|TRBV13
TGTGCCAGCAGCTTAGGCCGGGGGGCCTACGAGCAGTACTTC
CASSLGRGAYEQYF
>17|TRBJ2-1|NA|few|TRBV6-5
TGTGCCAGCAGTCACGCCCCGGGACTTCCGATGGGGGATGAGCAGTTCTTC
CASSHAPGLPMGDEQFF
>13|TRBJ2-7|NA|many|TRBV12-3/TRBV12-4
TGTGCCAGCAGTCGGCGGGACCAGTACGAGCAGTACTTC
CASSRRDQYEQYF
>15|TRBJ2-5|TRBD2|NA|TRBV5-6
TGTGCCAGCAGTTCTAGCGGGAGGGCCCCCGAGACCCAGTACTTC
CASSSSGRAPETQYF
>13|TRBJ1-2|NA|NA|TRBV19
TGTGCCAGTAGCAGAGGACGTCCCTATGGCTACACCTTC
CASSRGRPYGYTF
>13|TRBJ1-6|NA|few|TRBV12-3/TRBV12-4
TGTGCCAGCAGTTTTCCAGGGAATTCACCCCTCCACTTT
CASSFPGNSPLHF
>14|TRBJ1-2|NA|once|TRBV6-6
TGTGCCAGCAGTTACGGGCAGGGGACCTATGGCTACACCTTC
CASSYGQGTYGYTF
>13|TRBJ1-5|NA|NA|TRBV12-3/TRBV12-4
TGTGCCAGCAATAACGACAGACTTGGAACCCAGCATTTT
CASNNDRLGTQHF
>13|TRBJ2-1|NA|NA|TRBV7-2
TGTGCCAGCAGCTTAGCCCGAGACAATGAGCAGTTCTTC
CASSLARDNEQFF
>13|TRBJ2-3|NA|few|TRBV24-1
TGTGCCACCAGTGATTCCAGGGGAGATACGCAGTATTTT
CATSDSRGDTQYF
>13|TRBJ1-6|NA|NA|TRBV28
TGTGCCAGCAGCTTATACAGGGATGCACCCCTCCACTTT
CASSLYRDAPLHF
>13|TRBJ2-7|NA|NA|TRBV7-9
TGTGCCAGCAGCTTACCGGACCGGTACGAGCAGTACTTC
CASSLPDRYEQYF
>14|TRBJ1-2|NA|few|TRBV29-1
TGCAGCGTTGAAGGGTTCCCCAGGCCCTATGGCTACACCTTC
CSVEGFPRPYGYTF
>14|TRBJ2-5|NA|many|TRBV11-2
TGTGCCAGCAGCTCGCATGTTTACCAAGAGACCCAGTACTTC
CASSSHVYQETQYF
>15|TRBJ2-7|TRBD2|NA|TRBV6-2/TRBV6-3
TGTGCCAGCAGTTCATTGACTAGCGGGATGCTCGAGCAGTACTTC
CASSSLTSGMLEQYF